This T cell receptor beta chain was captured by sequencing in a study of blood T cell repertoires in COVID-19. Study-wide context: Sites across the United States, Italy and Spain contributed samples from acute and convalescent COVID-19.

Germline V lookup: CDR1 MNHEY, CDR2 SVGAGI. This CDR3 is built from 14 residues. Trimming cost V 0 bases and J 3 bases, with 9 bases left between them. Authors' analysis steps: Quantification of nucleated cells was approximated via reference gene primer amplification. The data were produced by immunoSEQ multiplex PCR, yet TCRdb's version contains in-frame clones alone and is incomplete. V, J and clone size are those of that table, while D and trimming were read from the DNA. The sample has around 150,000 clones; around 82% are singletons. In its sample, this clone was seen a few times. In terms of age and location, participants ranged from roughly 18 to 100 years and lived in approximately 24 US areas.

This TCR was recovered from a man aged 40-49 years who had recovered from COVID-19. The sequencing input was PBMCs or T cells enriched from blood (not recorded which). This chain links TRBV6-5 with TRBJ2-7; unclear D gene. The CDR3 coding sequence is TGTGCCAGCAGTTACTCGAGTATGAACTACGAGCAGTACTTC. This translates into CASSYSSMNYEQYF.